These T cell receptor beta chains were read from a single sample in a study of CD8+CD57+ T cells in acquired aplastic anemia. TCRdb reprocessed the reads via MiXCR and lists one record per CDR3 protein. The sample lists roughly 500,000 distinct CDR3 sequences; around a third were seen once. Sequenced material: sorted CD4+, CD8+, or CD8+CD57+ T cells (not recorded which) from PBMCs. Receptor source: a human donor with aplastic anemia. Both conserved end residues are trimmed from each CDR3. Fields, in order: CDR3 protein, J gene, V gene.

CDR3: ASSGWNQPQH
J: TRBJ1-5
V: TRBV6-1

CDR3: ATSDPSGATDTQY
J: TRBJ2-3
V: TRBV24-1

CDR3: SVEEKMGNEQF
J: TRBJ2-1
V: TRBV29-1

CDR3: SVPRDSNSPLH
J: TRBJ1-6
V: TRBV29-1

CDR3: SARESEYGYT
J: TRBJ1-2
V: TRBV20-1

CDR3: ASSSTSGRAYEQF
J: TRBJ2-1
V: TRBV11-2

CDR3: AGTGTSGSGELF
J: TRBJ2-2
V: TRBV30

CDR3: ASSPGGGQGAKLF
J: TRBJ1-4
V: TRBV5-1

CDR3: ASSLSPLDTQY
J: TRBJ2-3
V: TRBV7-3

CDR3: ASSLRTGPKGAYNSPLH
J: TRBJ1-6
V: TRBV3-1

CDR3: ATYDGAAGDTEAF
J: TRBJ1-1
V: TRBV7-9

CDR3: ATSRESLGGRAGEQY
J: TRBJ2-7
V: TRBV15

CDR3: ASSLPRGTIY
J: TRBJ1-3
V: TRBV13

CDR3: ASSIGFNNQPQH
J: TRBJ1-5
V: TRBV19

CDR3: ASTPRNLGDTQY
J: TRBJ2-3
V: TRBV19

CDR3: ASTTAPNTGELS
J: TRBJ2-2
V: TRBV6-1

CDR3: ATSSLGDLGDGQY
J: TRBJ2-3
V: TRBV15

CDR3: ASSRRTTGTGEQF
J: TRBJ2-1
V: TRBV2

CDR3: ASRRDPQGEQF
J: TRBJ2-1
V: TRBV19

CDR3: AISAGTVDGYT
J: TRBJ1-2
V: TRBV10-3

CDR3: ASSQEGLRGYT
J: TRBJ1-2
V: TRBV3-1

CDR3: ASSQDPGEQY
J: TRBJ2-7
V: TRBV4-2

CDR3: ASSVGTGGYEQY
J: TRBJ2-7
V: TRBV25-1